Shown below are 21 T cell receptor beta chains from a single sample sequenced in a study of T cell changes during pregnancy in multiple sclerosis. Some clones are missing from TCRdb's copy, which holds only in-frame ones; the method was immunoSEQ multiplex PCR. The table lists tens of thousands of clones, approximately 92% of them singletons. The sequenced sample was CD8+ T cells from peripheral blood mononuclear cells, obtained after pregnancy. These receptors were obtained from a female donor with multiple sclerosis, enrolled in a pregnancy study.

Sample share makes this clone medium-sized (0.01 to 0.1%). The chain is built from TRBV28 and TRBJ1-5; 8 positions match TRBD1. The germline gives CDR1 MDHEN, CDR2 SYDVKM. V was pared by 3 bases and J by 0 bases, with 13 bases of the junction left unmatched. The CDR3 sequence is 19 residues long. The CDR3 here is CASSFPGAGGQYSNQPQHF. CDR3 DNA sequence: TGTGCCAGCAGTTTCCCCGGGGCAGGGGGCCAATATAGCAATCAGCCCCAGCATTTT.

In its sample, this clone was seen a few times. The V gene is TRBV28, the J gene TRBJ1-3; D might be TRBD1 (6 bases). Germline V gene data show CDR1 as MDHEN and CDR2 as SYDVKM. Trimming left V 10 bases short and J 0 bases short, with 7 bases between. This CDR3 comprises 12 residues. DNA of the CDR3: TGTGCCACACAGGGCTCTGGAAACACCATATATTTT. As protein: CATQGSGNTIYF.

The chain has TRBV28 and TRBJ1-6; 9 bases are a match to TRBD1. V trimming: 6 bases; J trimming: 9 bases; junction bases outside the gene matches: 6. Germline values: CDR1 MDHEN, CDR2 SYDVKM. CDR3 length equals 14 residues. Written as DNA, the CDR3 is TGTGCCAGCAGCTTACAGGGGGCGGGTTCACCCCTCCACTTT. It yields the protein CASSLQGAGSPLHF.

The chain uses TRBV5-1 and TRBJ1-2; D may be TRBD1 (6 bases). Trimming took 5 bases from V and 8 from J, leaving 19 bases between them. The CDR3 loop spans 14 amino acids. Germline CDR1 and CDR2: SGHRS and YFSETQ. The CDR3 DNA is TGCGCCAGCAGGAGTACAGGGACCTCATGGGGCTACACCTTC. Protein: CASRSTGTSWGYTF.

V usage is TRBV27 and J usage is TRBJ2-2; maybe TRBD2 (6 bases). Trimming left V 4 bases short and J 3 bases short, with 15 bases between. The germline CDR1 and CDR2 sequences are MNHEY and SMNVEV (reference sequence). This CDR3 comprises 16 residues. The CDR3, as DNA: TGTGCCAGCAGTTCTCGGGACTGGAGTTACACCGGGGAGCTGTTTTTT. This sequence encodes CASSSRDWSYTGELFF.

For the CDR3, the DNA is TGTGCCAGCAGCGTAGCGGGCTACGAGCAGTACTTC. It is translated as CASSVAGYEQYF. This chain connects TRBV9 to TRBJ2-7; D gene ambiguous. This CDR3 has 12 amino acids. The germline V gene has CDR1 SGDLS and CDR2 YYNGEE. Trimming left V 0 bases short and J 3 bases short, with 4 bases between.

CDR3 DNA sequence: TGTGCCAGTAGACAGGGGGTGAACTATGGCTACACCTTC. It yields the protein CASRQGVNYGYTF. The chain is built from TRBV2 and TRBJ1-2; 9 bases are shared with TRBD1. CDR1 SNHLY and CDR2 FYNNEI come from the germline V gene. The V segment lost 9 bases and the J segment 2 bases; nucleotides outside the gene matches: 4. This CDR3 has 13 residues.

The rearrangement uses TRBV7-9 and TRBJ1-4; 8 positions agree with TRBD1. Germline V gives CDR1 SEHNR, CDR2 FQNEAQ (reference sequence). CDR3 length: 16 amino acids. The ends lost 6 bases at V and 8 bases at J; junction bases unmatched: 14. This CDR3 is CASRPSPGTGDEKLFF. In DNA, the CDR3 is TGTGCCAGCAGGCCATCACCAGGGACAGGCGACGAAAAACTGTTTTTT.

The rearrangement uses TRBV4-1 and TRBJ1-5; D is unclear. The CDR3 spans 15 residues. V lost 0 bases to trimming and J lost 5 bases, with 11 bases between them. The germline V gene has CDR1 MGHRA and CDR2 YSYEKL. The DNA of the CDR3 is TGCGCCAGCAGCCAAGATTCAGGAGGAGATCAGCCCCAGCATTTT. It specifies CASSQDSGGDQPQHF.

The chain employs TRBV28 and TRBJ2-7; 8 positions match TRBD2. This CDR3 comprises 13 residues. In germline, CDR1 is MDHEN, CDR2 SYDVKM. V dropped 9 bases and J dropped 3; count of bases not matched to a gene: 7. The CDR3 DNA reads TGTGCCAGTAGACTAGCGCGACTCTACGAGCAGTACTTC. Translation gives CASRLARLYEQYF.

The CDR3 bases are TGTGCCAGCAGCTCACGTGCTAGCGGGACCCCCTACGAGCAGTACTTC. Amino acid sequence: CASSSRASGTPYEQYF. The rearrangement uses TRBV7-9 and TRBJ2-7; 9 bases are a match to TRBD2. The CDR3 is made up of 16 amino acids. Per germline, CDR1 SEHNR and CDR2 FQNEAQ (reference sequence). The V segment lost 4 bases and the J segment 2 bases; nucleotides outside the gene matches: 9.

The CDR3 loop is CASSYSPGGADTQYF. DNA for the CDR3: TGTGCCAGCAGTTACTCTCCGGGGGGGGCCGATACGCAGTATTTT. This chain uses TRBV6-5 with TRBJ2-3; the match to TRBD2 covers 8 bases. CDR3 length: 15 amino acids. The germline V gene encodes CDR1 MNHEY and CDR2 SVGAGI. J lost 6 bases, V lost 0 bases, and 5 bases had no gene match.

This CDR3 is CASSLRAGQGLAEAFF. CDR3 nucleotide sequence: TGTGCCAGCAGCTTGCGTGCAGGACAGGGTTTGGCAGAAGCTTTCTTT. The chain links TRBV5-5 to TRBJ1-1; 8 bases are shared with TRBD1. Trimming at V came to 1 base and at J to 8 bases, leaving 13 bases not matched to a gene. The CDR3 totals 16 residues. Germline CDR1 reads SGHKS; CDR2 reads YYEKEE (reference sequence).

The CDR3 protein is CASASPGTRPYNEQFF. CDR3 sequence (DNA): TGTGCCAGCGCTTCTCCCGGGACTAGGCCCTACAATGAGCAGTTCTTC. The chain uses TRBV28 and TRBJ2-1; TRBD2 matches 8 bases. The V gene end was trimmed by 8 bases and the J gene end by 2 bases; junction bases not matched to a gene: 11. CDR1 and CDR2 (germline): MDHEN, SYDVKM. This CDR3 has 16 residues.

This clone was seen more than once but under ten times. This chain connects TRBV29-1 to TRBJ1-1; TRBD1 matches 12 bases. From germline, CDR1 is SQVTM and CDR2 ANQGSEA. The CDR3 sequence is 17 residues long. With 1 base clipped from V and 2 bases from J, the junction kept 8 bases outside the gene matches. CDR3 sequence: CSVEVRDRGRGNTEAFF. The CDR3 DNA sequence: TGCAGCGTTGAAGTCCGGGACAGGGGGCGCGGAAACACTGAAGCTTTCTTT.

J is TRBJ1-1 and V is TRBV7-7; a possible D gene is TRBD1 (6 bases). The CDR3 extends over 14 amino acids. Germline V lookup: CDR1 SSHAT, CDR2 FNYEAQ (reference sequence). The ends were cut back, 1 base at V and 6 bases at J, with 12 bases in the middle. CDR3 coding DNA: TGTGCCAGCAGCTTAGGACCCGCAGGGGCTGAAGCTTTCTTT. This translates into CASSLGPAGAEAFF.

The J gene is TRBJ2-1, the V gene TRBV6-5; the match to TRBD1 covers 9 bases. The CDR3 runs to 15 residues. CDR1 MNHEY and CDR2 SVGAGI come from the germline V gene. J gave up 2 bases and V 7 bases, and 6 bases lay outside the gene matches. The CDR3 DNA reads TGTGCCAGCACTGACCGGGACAGGGCCTACAATGAGCAGTTCTTC. Protein product: CASTDRDRAYNEQFF.

This chain links TRBV7-2 with TRBJ2-7, with 9 bases fitting TRBD2. This CDR3 region has 18 residues. Per germline, CDR1 SGHTA and CDR2 FQGNSA. With 2 bases clipped from V and 2 bases from J, the junction kept 13 bases outside the gene matches. The CDR3: CASSLPTSTSGSPYEQYF. As DNA, the CDR3 is TGTGCCAGCAGCTTACCTACTTCGACTAGCGGTAGTCCCTACGAGCAGTACTTC.

This clone occurred once. This chain joins TRBV14 and TRBJ2-5; TRBD1 aligns across 7 bases. This CDR3 spans 15 amino acids. Germline V gene data show CDR1 as SGHDN and CDR2 as FVKESK. After removal of 5 bases from V and 4 bases from J, the junction contained 10 bases not matched to a gene. CDR3 sequence reads: CASSAGQDSSETQYF. The CDR3 DNA sequence: TGTGCCAGCAGCGCCGGACAGGACTCCTCAGAGACCCAGTACTTC. The whole variable domain, filled in from reference TRBV14 and TRBJ2-5, reads EAGVTQFPSHSVIEKGQTVTLRCDPISGHDNLYWYRRVMGKEIKFLLHFVKESKQDESGMPNNRFLAERTGGTYSTLKVQPAELEDSGVYFCASSAGQDSSETQYFGPGTRLLVL.

This sequence joins TRBV7-6 and TRBJ2-1, with 10 positions matching TRBD2. CDR1 is SGHVS, CDR2 FNYEAQ, per germline. V was pared by 4 bases and J by 6 bases, with 9 bases of the junction left unmatched. The length of the CDR3 is 16 residues. CDR3 protein: CASSSLAGPISNEQFF. The CDR3 DNA reads as TGTGCCAGCAGCTCACTAGCGGGGCCGATCTCCAATGAGCAGTTCTTC.

The V and J genes are TRBV5-1 and TRBJ2-5; 11 nucleotides line up with TRBD1. The germline V gene encodes CDR1 SGHRS and CDR2 YFSETQ. Trimming removed 4 bases from V and 5 bases from J; junction bases left unmatched: 10. The CDR3 covers 16 residues. The CDR3 coding sequence is TGCGCCAGCAGCACCCTGCGGGACAGGGGGGAGGAGACCCAGTACTTC. Its translation is CASSTLRDRGEETQYF.